This T cell receptor (beta chain) was identified in a study of cytomegalovirus exposure and HLA in healthy donors. The PCR contained 60 Vbeta and 13 Jbeta primers. Profiled with immunoSEQ multiplex PCR; TCRdb holds only in-frame clones, not every one. The sample includes approximately 120,000 clones, roughly 76% of them seen just once. In the case of this clone: Its antigen is unknown.

Study results and caveats: Most TCR sequences proved rare, with some public TCRs found in many donors.

This CDR3 spans 14 amino acids. CDR1 and CDR2 from the germline V gene are MNHEY and SVGAGI. Trimming removed 2 bases from V and 3 bases from J; junction bases left unmatched: 4. The TCR comes from a woman aged 45-59 years in good health and CMV-seronegative. This sequence joins TRBV6-5 and TRBJ2-7, with 7 bases matching TRBD2. Sequencing was carried out using PBMCs. CDR3 nucleotide sequence: TGTGCCAGCAGTTACCGGGAGGATCGCTACGAGCAGTACTTC. Its protein is CASSYREDRYEQYF.